Below, one T cell receptor beta chain is given with its context. Produced via immunoSEQ multiplex PCR; TCRdb's table is partial and in-frame only. The repertoire holds about 270,000 clones, with 70% to 90% as singletons. These data originate in a study of blood T cell repertoires in COVID-19. This CDR3 spans 15 amino acids. This clonotype was obtained from a woman younger than 45 with COVID-19, enrolled during active disease. Sample: peripheral blood. The V gene is TRBV21-1, the J gene TRBJ1-5. TRBV21-1 is annotated as a pseudogene. The chain's CDR3 is CASSKNGQRYQPQHF. DNA for the CDR3: TGTGCCAGCAGCAAAAACGGCCAGAGGTATCAGCCCCAGCATTTT.